Listed here is a single TCR beta chain. Its antigen is as yet unknown. Here immunoSEQ multiplex PCR was the method, and the copy in TCRdb shows in-frame clones only, minus some. The table has about 980,000 clones, about 80% seen once. Healthy HIV-negative adults with no recent acute infections or vaccinations were recruited as donors. The V and J ends lost 4 bases and 8 bases respectively, with 12 bases between them. The CDR3 spans 12 residues. Germline lookup yields CDR1 SGHRS and CDR2 YFSETQ. This sample was taken from a study of shared clonotypes between healthy human individuals. Study-level results: Generally, naive subsets came out with larger estimated richness than memory subsets.

Sequences were obtained from memory CD4+ T cells sorted from blood. Subset: CD45RA-negative fraction. The rearrangement links TRBV5-1 to TRBJ1-2; D gene ambiguous. This sequence originates from a man younger than 35 in good health. CDR3 protein: CASSRLGFGYTF. The CDR3 region has the DNA TGCGCCAGCAGCCGCCTCGGGTTCGGCTACACCTTC.